The following is a T cell receptor beta chain sequence with its context. This record comes from a study of control samples from healthy donors and cancer patients. The method was immunoSEQ multiplex PCR; TCRdb's version includes in-frame clones alone and lacks a portion of them. This sample has 120,000 or so clones, with about nine tenths found just once. The V gene lost 2 bases and the J gene lost 2 bases, with 7 bases spanning the gap. CDR1 and CDR2 from the germline V gene are MNHNS and SASEGT. This CDR3 region has 15 residues. The clonotype originates from a man aged 35-49 years in good health. Sequencing input: blood. The chain links TRBV6-1 to TRBJ2-6; D not certain. The DNA for the CDR3 is TGTGCCAGCAGTGAAAGGGATACTGGGGCCAACGTCCTGACTTTC. This sequence encodes CASSERDTGANVLTF.